The 26 T cell receptor beta chains presented below share a single source sample, sequenced in a study of blood T cell repertoires in COVID-19. Here immunoSEQ multiplex PCR was the method, and the copy in TCRdb shows in-frame clones only, minus some. The table has 50,000 to 60,000 clones, roughly 89% seen once. Sequenced material: peripheral blood. The receptors here all came from a man in his forties with COVID-19, enrolled during active disease.

V and J are TRBV3-1 (or the pseudogene TRBV3-2) and TRBJ2-5; the match to TRBD2 covers 10 bases. The V segment lost 4 bases and the J segment 7 bases; nucleotides outside the gene matches: 6. Germline V gene sequence: CDR1 LGHDT, CDR2 YNNKEL (reference sequence). The CDR3 length is 14 residues. CDR3 sequence reads: CASSPSGGVGTQYF. CDR3 nucleotides: TGTGCCAGCAGCCCGAGCGGGGGGGTCGGGACCCAGTACTTC.

The rearrangement uses TRBV11-2 and TRBJ2-5; no firm D call. Germline CDR1 SGHAT, CDR2 FQNNGV. The CDR3 totals 13 residues. V lost 3 bases to trimming and J lost 0 bases, with 5 bases between them. For the CDR3, the DNA is TGTGCCAGCAGCTTGACTCACCAAGAGACCCAGTACTTC. Its protein is CASSLTHQETQYF.

The chain has TRBV3-1 (or the pseudogene TRBV3-2) and TRBJ1-1; possibly TRBD1 for D (6 bases). V was pared by 2 bases and J by 6 bases, with 16 bases between. Germline assignment: CDR1 LGHDT and CDR2 YNNKEL (reference sequence). This CDR3 is 15 amino acids long. CDR3 sequence (DNA): TGTGCCAGCAGCCAAAACTCACAGGGTGTTGCTGAAGCTTTCTTT. It encodes CASSQNSQGVAEAFF.

This chain connects TRBV24-1 to TRBJ2-1; unclear D gene. The length of the CDR3 is 13 residues. The germline gives CDR1 KGHDR, CDR2 SFDVKD. Trimming took 1 base from V and 15 from J, leaving 15 bases between them. The chain's CDR3 is CATSDFSGLIWFF. CDR3 bases: TGTGCCACCAGTGATTTTTCGGGTCTGATCTGGTTCTTC.

The rearrangement joins TRBV10-3 to TRBJ1-1, with D uncertain. Germline V gene data show CDR1 as ENHRY and CDR2 as SYGVKD. V was cut by 4 bases and J by 2 bases, with 8 bases left in between. This CDR3 is built from 13 residues. CDR3 bases: TGTGCCATCAGTGTGGCAGGAAACACTGAAGCTTTCTTT. It is translated as CAISVAGNTEAFF.

J is TRBJ1-5 and V is TRBV15, with D unclear. This CDR3 comprises 15 residues. Germline V gene sequence: CDR1 LNHNV, CDR2 YYDKDF (reference sequence). Trimming cost V 0 bases and J 5 bases, with 11 bases left between them. The CDR3 nucleotides are TGTGCCACCAGCAGAGATCAACACGGAGATCAGCCCCAGCATTTT. Translation: CATSRDQHGDQPQHF.

This clone showed up just once. The chain carries TRBV9 and TRBJ2-3; possible D gene TRBD2, 5 bases. Germline loops: CDR1 SGDLS, CDR2 YYNGEE. The CDR3 is made up of 15 amino acids. The V end lost 3 bases, the J end lost 2 bases, and 13 bases lay between the germline ends. The CDR3 reads CASSGGSGNTDTQYF. DNA of the CDR3: TGTGCCAGCAGCGGCGGGTCGGGCAACACAGATACGCAGTATTTT.

This chain uses TRBV5-6 with TRBJ2-7; 7 bases are a match to TRBD1. V gave up 4 bases and J gave up 2 bases; unmatched junction bases: 6. The CDR3 is 14 amino acids. In germline, CDR1 is SGHDT, CDR2 YYEEEE. The CDR3 here is CASSVDRLTYEQYF. Written as DNA, the CDR3 is TGTGCCAGCAGCGTGGACAGGTTAACCTACGAGCAGTACTTC.

The chain couples TRBV12-5 to TRBJ2-2, with D perhaps TRBD1 (5 bases). The CDR3 is 13 amino acids. Trimming shortened V by 8 bases and J by 9 bases, and 16 bases separated the two germline ends. Germline V gene sequence: CDR1 LGHNT, CDR2 FRNRAP. Here the CDR3 DNA reads TGTGCTAGTAGCCAGGGCTCTCTAAGGGAGCTGTTTTTT. Translated: CASSQGSLRELFF.

The rearrangement links TRBV19 to TRBJ2-5; 11 nucleotides align to TRBD1. Germline V CDR1 and CDR2: LNHDA, SQIVND (reference sequence). The length of the CDR3 is 13 residues. The V segment lost 5 bases and the J segment 7 bases; nucleotides outside the gene matches: 3. The CDR3 region has the DNA TGTGCCAGTAGTGCGGGACAGGGGGGGACCCAGTACTTC. Amino acids: CASSAGQGGTQYF.

The chain has TRBV10-3 and TRBJ1-2; tentative D call: TRBD1 (6 bases). Trimming removed 3 bases from V and 7 bases from J, with 15 bases in between. This CDR3 has 14 amino acids. CDR1 and CDR2 from the germline V gene are ENHRY and SYGVKD. The CDR3 region is CAISDPGQSFGYTF. The DNA of the CDR3 is TGTGCCATCAGTGATCCCGGACAGTCCTTTGGCTACACCTTC.

This clone was detected once. The chain has TRBV29-1 and TRBJ2-1, with a tentative D call TRBD2 (5 bases). The germline V gene encodes CDR1 SQVTM and CDR2 ANQGSEA. Trimming took 7 bases from V and 3 from J, leaving 13 bases between them. The CDR3 totals 13 residues. CDR3 DNA: TGCAGCGCTGGACTCCCAGACTACAATGAGCAGTTCTTC. It is translated as CSAGLPDYNEQFF.

V usage is TRBV21-1 and J usage is TRBJ1-4; TRBD1 reflects the table's D call only, with no check against the DNA. TRBV21-1 is a known pseudogene. This CDR3 is 15 amino acids long. This chain's CDR3 is CASSPSDRDRGKLFF. Here the CDR3 DNA reads TGTGCCAGCAGCCCTAGCGACAGGGATCGCGGAAAACTGTTTTTT.

By share, this clone counts as medium-sized. V and J are TRBV4-2 and TRBJ2-1, with D unresolved. Trimming shortened V by 1 base and J by 2 bases, and 6 bases separated the two germline ends. This CDR3 comprises 14 residues. The V gene's germline CDR1 is LGHNA and CDR2 YNFKEQ. The CDR3 sequence is CASSQVEAYNEQFF. In DNA form, the CDR3 reads TGTGCCAGCAGCCAAGTTGAGGCCTACAATGAGCAGTTCTTC.

This chain links TRBV2 with TRBJ2-7; possible D gene TRBD1, 6 bases. The CDR3 runs 13 residues. CDR1 SNHLY and CDR2 FYNNEI come from the germline V gene. The V end lost 10 bases, the J end lost 4 bases, and 17 bases lay between the germline ends. This CDR3 is CATFRDTAYEQYF. The CDR3 coding sequence is TGTGCCACCTTCCGGGACACCGCGTACGAGCAGTACTTC. The full variable domain, its missing parts supplied by reference TRBV2 and TRBJ2-7, is EPEVTQTPSHQVTQMGQEVILRCVPISNHLYFYWYRQILGQKVEFLVSFYNNEISEKSEIFDDQFSVERPDGSNFTLKIRSTKLEDSAMYFCATFRDTAYEQYFGPGTRLTVT.

The chain links TRBV28 to TRBJ1-2; TRBD1 aligns across 8 bases. CDR1 and CDR2 from the germline V gene are MDHEN and SYDVKM. The trim removed 5 bases at V and 4 bases at J, leaving 6 bases unmatched. This CDR3 spans 14 amino acids. The CDR3 region has the DNA TGTGCCAGCAGTCCCTCCGGGACAGGCTATGGCTACACCTTC. Protein sequence: CASSPSGTGYGYTF.

The CDR3 DNA sequence: TGTGCCAGCAGTCAGGGACCGACTAGCGGGAGTGTATTCCCCGGTAACAATGAGCAGTTCTTC. This gives the protein CASSQGPTSGSVFPGNNEQFF. V usage is TRBV27 and J usage is TRBJ2-1; TRBD2 matches at 12 bases. Germline lookup yields CDR1 MNHEY and CDR2 SMNVEV (reference sequence). The CDR3 length is 21 residues. The J segment lost 5 bases and the V segment lost 5 bases, leaving 22 bases of the junction unmatched.

The chain uses TRBV3-1 (or the pseudogene TRBV3-2) and TRBJ1-5, with no clear D. The germline V gene has CDR1 LGHDT and CDR2 YNNKEL (reference sequence). The V end was cut by 1 base, the J end by 2 bases, with 9 bases between. The CDR3 consists of 15 residues. The CDR3 protein is CASSQGRVGNQPQHF. For the CDR3, the DNA is TGTGCCAGCAGCCAAGGGAGGGTTGGCAATCAGCCCCAGCATTTT.

This clone was seen a handful of times. The chain employs TRBV12-3 or TRBV12-4 and TRBJ2-7, with TRBD1 as a possible D gene (5 bases). The CDR3 spans 13 residues. V was shortened by 3 bases and J by 1 base, with 7 bases between the two germline ends. CDR3 nucleotide sequence: TGTGCCAGCAGTTTCAGGGAATCCTACGAGCAGTACTTC. It is translated as CASSFRESYEQYF.

This sequence joins TRBV19 and TRBJ2-1; tentative D call: TRBD1 (6 bases). The CDR3 sequence is 16 residues long. Germline V gene lookup returns CDR1 LNHDA and CDR2 SQIVND (reference sequence). The germline V and J ends were trimmed by 6 bases and 0 bases, with 15 bases remaining between them. The CDR3: CASSISTGNSYNEQFF. The CDR3 DNA is TGTGCCAGTAGCATCTCGACAGGAAACTCCTACAATGAGCAGTTCTTC.

Regarding this clone: One end of the junction does not line up with germline, which may come from a read error. This chain links TRBV12-3 or TRBV12-4 with TRBJ2-7, with 8 bases lining up with TRBD1. The CDR3 contains 13 residues. CDR3 nucleotide sequence: TGTGCCAGCAGTTTGTCGGCAGGGGGCTCTCCTATTTTC. It yields the protein CASSLSAGGSPIF.

The rearrangement links TRBV6-6 to TRBJ1-2; 9 positions match TRBD1. The ends lost 2 bases at V and 4 bases at J; junction bases unmatched: 5. Germline V gene sequence: CDR1 MNHNY, CDR2 SVGAGI (reference sequence). The CDR3 is 15 amino acids. The CDR3: CASSYNPGQGYGYTF. In DNA form, the CDR3 reads TGTGCCAGCAGTTACAACCCGGGACAGGGCTATGGCTACACCTTC.

V and J are TRBV16 and TRBJ1-2, with D possibly matching TRBD1 (6 bases). The CDR3 is made up of 12 amino acids. Germline lookup yields CDR1 KGHSY and CDR2 FQNENV. Trimming removed 3 bases from V and 4 bases from J, with 6 bases in between. The CDR3 spells CASSQDSYGYTF. In nucleotides, the CDR3 is TGTGCCAGCAGCCAGGACAGCTATGGCTACACCTTC.

This chain uses TRBV12-5 with TRBJ1-1; 9 bases are a match to TRBD1. Germline V gene lookup returns CDR1 LGHNT and CDR2 FRNRAP. V was clipped by 0 bases and J by 0 bases; unmatched bases: 5. The CDR3 is 17 amino acids. The CDR3 here is CASGLVHGTGLNTEAFF. The CDR3 bases are TGTGCTAGTGGTTTGGTACACGGGACAGGGTTGAACACTGAAGCTTTCTTT. The variable domain in full, completed from reference TRBV12-5 and TRBJ1-1, reads DARVTQTPRHKVTEMGQEVTMRCQPILGHNTVFWYRQTMMQGLELLAYFRNRAPLDDSGMPKDRFSAEMPDATLATLKIQPSEPRDSAVYFCASGLVHGTGLNTEAFFGQGTRLTVV.

The chain has TRBV27 and TRBJ1-1; possible D gene TRBD1, 5 bases. The CDR3 totals 15 residues. The V gene's germline CDR1 is MNHEY and CDR2 SMNVEV (reference sequence). Trimming removed 5 bases from V and 4 bases from J, with 17 bases in between. The CDR3 region is CASSGGTIAVTEAFF. The DNA of the CDR3 is TGTGCCAGCAGTGGGGGGACGATCGCTGTCACTGAAGCTTTCTTT.

This chain uses TRBV25-1 with TRBJ1-6; D gene unclear. CDR1 is MGHDK, CDR2 SYGVNS, per germline. The CDR3 covers 16 residues. The V gene lost 10 bases and the J gene lost 0 bases, with 16 bases spanning the gap. In DNA form, the CDR3 reads TGTGCCACCTCCCCTCGGGAGAGCTCCTATAATTCACCCCTCCACTTT. This encodes CATSPRESSYNSPLHF. Complete variable domain (other parts from reference TRBV25-1 and TRBJ1-6): EADIYQTPRYLVIGTGKKITLECSQTMGHDKMYWYQQDPGMELHLIHYSYGVNSTEKGDLSSESTVSRIRTEHFPLTLESARPSHTSQYLCATSPRESSYNSPLHFGNGTRLTVT.